The T cell receptor beta chain described here comes from a study of monozygotic twins with inflammatory bowel disease (dated by TCRdb to the late 2010s). A note on the overall study: The full study comprised around 28 monozygotic twin pairs: nine German pairs (four IBD-concordant, five IBD-discordant) and 19 IBD-discordant Danish pairs. Disease-associated traits were sought mainly through comparisons between IBD patients and their genetically identical healthy co-twins within discordant pairs. Each individual had, on average, about 151 000 unique TCRalpha sequences and 181 000 unique TCRbeta sequences available for analysis.

Findings and caveats that apply to the study as a whole: No single strong signal or clonotype linked to IBD turned up in the results, so the idea that one exists was not supported. Different T cell subtypes could not be distinguished in the analysis. Measured by the inverse Simpson index, TCRbeta repertoire diversity was lower in IBD patients than in their healthy co-twins. Differing immunosuppressive treatments among patients may have added background noise and inter-individual variability to the repertoires. IBD patients shared fewer clonotypes with other individuals than healthy twins did, most markedly in patients showing signs of disease activity. Concordant and discordant twins showed no difference in repertoire similarity, possibly because of limited statistical power.

An approximately 2.5 ml peripheral blood sample was drawn into PAXgene tubes per donor and stored at -80°C. Total RNA was isolated from whole blood with the PAXgene blood miRNA kit on an automated QIAcube, without T cell sorting. Deep TCRalpha and TCRbeta repertoire profiling with unique molecular barcoding was performed on peripheral blood of monozygotic twin pairs concordant or discordant for inflammatory bowel disease. Smoking habits were recorded for all twin pairs, with individuals classified as current, former or never smokers. Based on the germline V gene, the CDR1 and CDR2 sequences are SGHRS and YFSETQ. The CDR3 has 15 amino acids, counting the end cysteine and phenylalanine. No DNA is listed. Points on this clonotype: No cognate antigen has been identified for it.

The library was built by means of 5' RACE. Preparation of each TCR library used approximately 3.5 ug of total RNA. cDNA was synthesized with SMARTScribe reverse transcriptase in eight separate reactions per sample. Unique molecular identifiers containing a 6-nucleotide sample barcode were introduced through template switching during cDNA synthesis. TCRalpha and TCRbeta cDNA was amplified in two nested PCRs of roughly 16 and 10 cycles, and bead purification was carried out after each PCR. Before amplification, the cDNA was both treated with uracil DNA-glycosylase and purified with the QIAquick PCR purification kit. The second PCR added Illumina TruSeq-compatible adapters along with sample-specific barcodes. Library quality and concentration were assessed using TapeStation and Qubit, and about 4.7 ng of each library was pooled. Sequencing of the pooled libraries was done on an Illumina HiSeq2500 single-index Rapid Run using custom sequencing primers and 2 x 100 bp reads. In the authors' own workflow: UMI-based consensus assembly with MiGEC version 1.2.6 was used to correct PCR and sequencing errors. V(D)J alignment, clonotype assembly and CDR3 extraction were performed with MiXCR version 2.1.1. To normalise gene usage, clonotype sharing and MAIT/NKT TCR abundance, the top 1000, 10 000 and 20 000 clonotypes in each sample were analysed. Diversity was computed as the inverse Simpson index with the vegan R package after downsampling to 27 000 UMIs. Paired Mann-Whitney U tests were applied to discordant twin pairs, and Benjamini-Hochberg correction was used for multiple testing. TCRdb reprocessed the reads and provides one entry for every CDR3 protein sequence; no DNA is given. What appears here as the V and J calls and clone size reflects TCRdb's work, not the paper's. The sample's clone listing holds fewer than 400,000 distinct CDR3 sequences. The leading ten clones occupy 5% to 6% of the sample.

This sequence originates from a human donor with ulcerative colitis or Crohn's disease, or a healthy co-twin of an affected twin (not recorded which). The rearranged chain carries TRBV5-1 and TRBJ1-3. Sequences were obtained from blood. The CDR3 here reads CASSLETSSGNTIYF.